The present T cell receptor (beta chain) was sequenced within a study of shared clonotypes between healthy human individuals. For the study at large: The donor group consisted of two women and three men, aged 18 to 49.

Comments on this clone: Its antigen is unknown.

The CDR3 has 18 residues. Germline CDR1 and CDR2: SEHNR and FQNEAQ (reference sequence). V lost 4 bases to trimming and J lost 3 bases, with 22 bases between them. General study results and limits: Depth of sequencing was expected to influence donor clonotype sharing.

Ten immunoSEQ deep assay plates were used to sequence unsorted PBMC DNA. Per the authors' pipeline: Junction-only sequences produced by ImmunoSEQ had no quality scores, so filtering differed. The protocol was immunoSEQ multiplex PCR, while the TCRdb copy is restricted to in-frame clones and leaves out a portion. V and J calls and clone size are copied from that table; D and trimming were computed from the DNA. This sample has approximately 480,000 clones, with nearly 80% found just once. This rearrangement joins TRBV7-9 to TRBJ2-1; TRBD2 is a possible D gene (5 bases). This TCR was sampled from a woman between 40 and 55 years old in good health. Some clones in this sample may be carry-over from other donors' samples. The sample taken for sequencing was PBMCs. This CDR3 is CASSSPASYDPGYNEQFF. CDR3 bases: TGTGCCAGCAGCTCCCCGGCTAGCTACGACCCGGGCTACAATGAGCAGTTCTTC.